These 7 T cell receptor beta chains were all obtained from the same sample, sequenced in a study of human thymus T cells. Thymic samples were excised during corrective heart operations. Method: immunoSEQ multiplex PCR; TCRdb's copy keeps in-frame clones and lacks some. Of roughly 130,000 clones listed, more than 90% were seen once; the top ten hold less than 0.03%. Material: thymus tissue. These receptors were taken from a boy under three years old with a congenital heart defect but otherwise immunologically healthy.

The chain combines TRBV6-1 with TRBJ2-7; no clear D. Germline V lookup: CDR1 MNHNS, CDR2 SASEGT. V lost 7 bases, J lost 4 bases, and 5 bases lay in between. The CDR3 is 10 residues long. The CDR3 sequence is CASTGYEQYF. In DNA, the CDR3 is TGTGCCAGCACAGGTTACGAGCAGTACTTC.

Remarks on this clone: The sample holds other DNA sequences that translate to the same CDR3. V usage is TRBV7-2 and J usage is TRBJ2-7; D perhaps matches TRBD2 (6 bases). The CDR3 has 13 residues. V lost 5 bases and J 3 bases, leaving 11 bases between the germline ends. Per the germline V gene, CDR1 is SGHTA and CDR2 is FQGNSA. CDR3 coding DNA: TGTGCCAGCAGCCCTCGGGGAGGCTACGAGCAGTACTTC. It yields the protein CASSPRGGYEQYF.

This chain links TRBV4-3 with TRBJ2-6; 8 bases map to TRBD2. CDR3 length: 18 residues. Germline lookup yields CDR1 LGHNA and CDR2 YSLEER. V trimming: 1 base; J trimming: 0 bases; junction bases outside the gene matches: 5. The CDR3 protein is CASSQGAGASSGANVLTF. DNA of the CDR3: TGCGCCAGCAGCCAAGGAGCGGGGGCCAGCTCTGGGGCCAACGTCCTGACTTTC.

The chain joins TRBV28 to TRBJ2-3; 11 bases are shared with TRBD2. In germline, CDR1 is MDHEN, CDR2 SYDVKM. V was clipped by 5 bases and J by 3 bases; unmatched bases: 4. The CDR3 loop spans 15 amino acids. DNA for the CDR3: TGTGCCAGCAGTAATAGCGGGGGGGCTACAGATACGCAGTATTTT. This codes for CASSNSGGATDTQYF.

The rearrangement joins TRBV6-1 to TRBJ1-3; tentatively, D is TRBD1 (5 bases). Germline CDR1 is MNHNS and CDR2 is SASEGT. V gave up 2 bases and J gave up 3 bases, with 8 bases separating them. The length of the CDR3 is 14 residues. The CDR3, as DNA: TGTGCCAGCAGTGAACCGGGGGGTGGAAACACCATATATTTT. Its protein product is CASSEPGGGNTIYF.

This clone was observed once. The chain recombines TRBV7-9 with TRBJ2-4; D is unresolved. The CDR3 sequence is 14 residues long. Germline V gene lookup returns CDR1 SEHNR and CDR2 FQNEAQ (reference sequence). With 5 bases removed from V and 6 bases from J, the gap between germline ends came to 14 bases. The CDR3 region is CASSAYTTPNIQYF. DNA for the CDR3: TGTGCCAGCAGCGCCTATACAACTCCAAACATTCAGTACTTC. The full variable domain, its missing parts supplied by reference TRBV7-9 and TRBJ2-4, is DTGVSQNPRHKITKRGQNVTFRCDPISEHNRLYWYRQTLGQGPEFLTYFQNEAQLEKSRLLSDRFSAERPKGSFSTLEIQRTEQGDSAMYLCASSAYTTPNIQYFGAGTRLSVL.

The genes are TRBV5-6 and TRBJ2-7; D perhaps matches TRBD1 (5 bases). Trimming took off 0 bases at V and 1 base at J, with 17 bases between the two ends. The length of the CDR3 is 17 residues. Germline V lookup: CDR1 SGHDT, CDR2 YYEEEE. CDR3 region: CASSLGFDRAISYEQYF. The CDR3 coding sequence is TGTGCCAGCAGCTTGGGGTTTGACAGAGCCATATCCTACGAGCAGTACTTC.